The 21 T cell receptor beta chains reported below all come from one sample, sequenced in a study of blood T cell repertoires in COVID-19. Clones were read by immunoSEQ multiplex PCR, and TCRdb kept only the in-frame ones, dropping some. In the table there are 130,000 to 150,000 clones, around four fifths of which are singletons. The sample comprised peripheral blood. Every receptor here comes from a middle-aged woman with active or convalescent COVID-19.

This chain links TRBV10-1 with TRBJ2-5; unclear D gene. CDR3 length equals 14 residues. Trimming removed 0 bases at V and 2 bases at J, with 7 bases between. Looked up from germline, CDR1 is WNHNN and CDR2 is SYGVQD (reference sequence). This CDR3 is CASSESTAQETQYF. The CDR3 DNA is TGCGCCAGCAGTGAGTCGACTGCGCAAGAGACCCAGTACTTC.

The CDR3 here is CASSGTGTEAFF. The CDR3 DNA is TGTGCCAGCAGTGGGACAGGGACTGAAGCTTTCTTT. The chain recombines TRBV6-6 with TRBJ1-1, with 9 bases identical to TRBD1. The J segment lost 5 bases and the V segment lost 5 bases, leaving 0 bases of the junction unmatched. This CDR3 contains 12 residues. Germline CDR1 is MNHNY and CDR2 is SVGAGI (reference sequence).

V usage is TRBV15 and J usage is TRBJ1-6, with 10 bases lining up with TRBD1. The V and J ends lost 0 bases and 9 bases, in that order; junction bases with no gene match: 5. This CDR3 is 16 amino acids long. Looked up from germline, CDR1 is LNHNV and CDR2 is YYDKDF (reference sequence). The CDR3 sequence is CATSRDGTGDGSPLHF. CDR3 DNA: TGTGCCACCAGCAGAGACGGGACAGGGGACGGTTCACCCCTCCACTTT.

CDR3 nucleotides: TGTGCCAGCAGCTTCTTTTCTGCGCAGGGGGCCCCTGAAGCTTTCTTT. Residues: CASSFFSAQGAPEAFF. The chain uses TRBV11-2 and TRBJ1-1; TRBD1 aligns across 8 bases. The V gene's germline CDR1 is SGHAT and CDR2 FQNNGV. CDR3 length: 16 amino acids. V lost 3 bases, J lost 6 bases, and 12 bases stayed unmatched.

The V gene is TRBV28, the J gene TRBJ1-1; weak D call: TRBD1 (6 bases). This CDR3 is built from 13 residues. Germline V gives CDR1 MDHEN, CDR2 SYDVKM. V was trimmed by 3 bases and J by 7 bases, leaving 12 bases between them. CDR3 sequence: CASSFPSRGEAFF. CDR3 sequence (DNA): TGTGCCAGCAGTTTCCCCTCCAGGGGTGAAGCTTTCTTT.

In DNA form, the CDR3 reads TGTGCCAGCAGTCTCGGGACAGCTTATGGCTACACCTTC. Amino acid sequence: CASSLGTAYGYTF. The chain has TRBV6-6 and TRBJ1-2; 7 nucleotides line up with TRBD1. The germline CDR1 and CDR2 sequences are MNHNY and SVGAGI (reference sequence). The CDR3 extends over 13 amino acids. V shed 5 bases and J 5 bases; nucleotides not matched to a gene: 5.

This clone was counted once. The chain combines TRBV28 with TRBJ1-2, with D perhaps TRBD1 (5 bases). The CDR3 is 13 residues long. Germline CDR1 and CDR2: MDHEN and SYDVKM. Trimming pared 5 bases from V and 4 bases from J, leaving 11 bases between. The CDR3 loop reads CASSIQDLYGYTF. The CDR3 region has the DNA TGTGCCAGCAGTATACAGGACCTCTATGGCTACACCTTC.

This clone was seen a handful of times. The rearrangement uses TRBV28 and TRBJ1-2; D remains unclear. CDR3 length equals 16 residues. Per germline, CDR1 MDHEN and CDR2 SYDVKM. V lost 7 bases and J 3 bases, leaving 21 bases between the germline ends. The CDR3 sequence: CASTTMRVPADYGYTF. As DNA, the CDR3 is TGTGCCAGCACCACAATGAGGGTGCCGGCGGACTATGGCTACACCTTC.

The rearrangement uses TRBV9 and TRBJ1-5; D unresolved. The CDR3 runs 14 residues. Trimming stripped 4 bases from V and 5 bases from J, with 13 bases between. From germline, CDR1 is SGDLS and CDR2 YYNGEE. The CDR3 region is CASSPSPHDQPQHF. The CDR3, as DNA: TGTGCCAGCAGCCCCTCCCCACACGATCAGCCCCAGCATTTT.

The chain combines TRBV28 with TRBJ2-7, with 10 bases aligning to TRBD2. Germline lookup yields CDR1 MDHEN and CDR2 SYDVKM. This CDR3 spans 15 amino acids. The trim removed 5 bases at V and 1 base at J, leaving 5 bases unmatched. The DNA of the CDR3 is TGTGCCAGCAGTGGGGCTAGCGGGGGATCCTACGAGCAGTACTTC. Its protein product is CASSGASGGSYEQYF.

This chain links TRBV19 with TRBJ2-1; 8 bases are a match to TRBD2. V trimming: 3 bases; J trimming: 4 bases; junction bases outside the gene matches: 5. This CDR3 is 15 amino acids long. Germline V gene data show CDR1 as LNHDA and CDR2 as SQIVND (reference sequence). This CDR3 reads CASSIRGGGYNEQFF. CDR3 DNA: TGTGCCAGTAGTATCCGGGGGGGCGGGTACAATGAGCAGTTCTTC.

The chain combines TRBV27 with TRBJ2-7; a possible D gene is TRBD1 (5 bases). CDR3 size: 16 residues. V lost 4 bases and J lost 3, with 19 bases in between. Germline V CDR1 and CDR2: MNHEY, SMNVEV (reference sequence). The DNA of the CDR3 is TGTGCCAGCAGTTCGCCACTAACAGGTACCCTCTACGAGCAGTACTTC. Translated: CASSSPLTGTLYEQYF.

This clone was detected only once. V is TRBV4-3 and J is TRBJ1-1; no firm D call. CDR3 length equals 14 residues. V lost 0 bases and J 4 bases, leaving 9 bases between the germline ends. Per the germline V gene, CDR1 is LGHNA and CDR2 is YSLEER. The CDR3 sequence is CASSQDTRGTEAFF. The CDR3 DNA reads TGCGCCAGCAGCCAAGACACCCGGGGCACTGAAGCTTTCTTT.

The V call is TRBV30, the J call TRBJ1-1; D gene unclear. CDR3 length equals 11 residues. Germline CDR1 reads GTSNPN; CDR2 reads SVGIG (reference sequence). Trimming shortened V by 3 bases and J by 7 bases, and 9 bases separated the two germline ends. The CDR3 DNA sequence: TGTGCCTGGAGCCTAAGACTTGAAGCTTTCTTT. Residues: CAWSLRLEAFF.

The genes are TRBV30 and TRBJ2-2, with 7 nucleotides matching TRBD2. This CDR3 spans 18 amino acids. In germline, CDR1 is GTSNPN, CDR2 SVGIG (reference sequence). Losses at the gene ends were 1 base for V and 0 bases for J; bases not matched to a gene: 11. Written as DNA, the CDR3 is TGTGCCTGGAGTGCCGGTGGGGGAGGGGCCGCGAACACCGGGGAGCTGTTTTTT. This codes for CAWSAGGGGAANTGELFF.

CDR3 loop: CASSHDRDVNTQYF. The DNA for the CDR3 is TGTGCCAGCAGTCATGACAGGGATGTGAATACGCAGTATTTT. The gene calls are TRBV5-8 and TRBJ2-3; 7 nucleotides agree with TRBD1. Losses at the gene ends were 5 bases for V and 7 bases for J; bases not matched to a gene: 10. CDR3 length equals 14 residues. CDR1 and CDR2 from the germline V gene are SGHTS and YDEGEE.

The chain uses TRBV27 and TRBJ1-1; the match to TRBD1 covers 8 bases. The CDR3 loop spans 15 amino acids. Germline values: CDR1 MNHEY, CDR2 SMNVEV (reference sequence). The junction had 10 bases not matched to a gene; V was cut back by 5 bases and J by 5 bases. CDR3 bases: TGTGCCAGCAGTCTCGTACAGGGGGGTAGGACTGAAGCTTTCTTT. It codes for CASSLVQGGRTEAFF.

A single count supports this clone. V and J are TRBV28 and TRBJ2-6; D may be TRBD2 (6 bases). The CDR3 length is 15 residues. V was trimmed by 11 bases and J by 0 bases, leaving 14 bases between them. CDR1 is MDHEN and CDR2 is SYDVKM in the germline V gene. The CDR3 nucleotides read TGTGCCGGAGGGGACCTGAGCTCTGGGGCCAACGTCCTGACTTTC. Its translation: CAGGDLSSGANVLTF.

The chain has TRBV30 and TRBJ1-4, with a possible D match to TRBD1 (5 bases). The CDR3 has 14 amino acids. The germline gives CDR1 GTSNPN, CDR2 SVGIG (reference sequence). V lost 1 base and J 7 bases, leaving 13 bases between the germline ends. In DNA, the CDR3 is TGTGCCTGGAGTGCAGGGTTTACGGGTGAAAAACTGTTTTTT. Its protein product is CAWSAGFTGEKLFF.

This chain uses TRBV14 with TRBJ1-1; no definite D call. Germline V gives CDR1 SGHDN, CDR2 FVKESK. The CDR3 consists of 14 residues. The V end lost 3 bases, the J end lost 1 base, and 9 bases lay between the germline ends. This CDR3 reads CASSHGRGNTEAFF. The CDR3 bases are TGTGCCAGCAGCCACGGACGGGGGAACACTGAAGCTTTCTTT.

The chain employs TRBV19 and TRBJ1-2, with 8 bases matching TRBD1. Germline CDR1 is LNHDA and CDR2 is SQIVND (reference sequence). Trimming cost V 1 base and J 7 bases; bases outside gene matches: 5. The CDR3 spans 14 residues. CDR3 sequence: CASSIGQGYSGYTF. CDR3 nucleotide sequence: TGTGCCAGTAGTATAGGACAGGGGTATTCTGGCTACACCTTC.